This T cell receptor (beta chain) was found in a study of spatial heterogeneity in lung cancer. Regarding the study as a whole: One measure, the expanded intratumoral alpha and beta TCR count, tracked tumor mutation counts. Regional and ubiquitous nonsynonymous mutations were tracked by counts of regional and ubiquitous expanded TCRs, respectively.

Time point of the sample: sample taken at primary tumor resection. The donor group consisted of 72 patients who had untreated, early-stage non-small cell lung cancer. No cell sorting; template was whole RNA from tumor, lung tissue or PBMC. This clonotype is termed medium-sized. What it binds is not known. This beta chain represents an off-target read in a library built for alpha chains; its size is of limited meaning. From germline, CDR1 is SGDLS and CDR2 YYNGEE. V was pared by 4 bases and J by 6 bases, with 13 bases between. The CDR3 consists of 14 residues. Single TCR cDNA molecules each had their own unique molecular identifier. MiXCR, run by TCRdb on the 5' RACE reads, gives a single entry per CDR3 protein. In the table there are some 3,200 distinct CDR3 sequences, under 6% of which are singletons.

This sample comprised lung tumor tissue, obtained at surgery. This receptor was identified in a female donor with early-stage non-small cell lung cancer. V usage is TRBV9 and J usage is TRBJ2-2; D not certain. CDR3 residues: CASSRVSRAGELFF. DNA for the CDR3: TGTGCCAGCAGCAGGGTCAGTCGGGCCGGGGAGCTGTTTTTT.